This TCR beta chain derives from a study of PD-1 blockade in classical Hodgkin lymphoma. Study-wide points: Whoever responded completely had baseline diversity much like that seen in newly diagnosed patients. Although disease activity or prior therapy may be involved, causes of the repertoire differences remain undefined.

Concerning this clone: Its antigen is still unknown.

Assay: immunoSEQ multiplex PCR; the TCRdb copy retains only in-frame clones and omits some. Of about 60,000 clones in the sample, around 90% are singletons; the top ten hold about a tenth. The sample's time point: cycle 4 day 1 (C4D1), after more than five weeks of nivolumab. After autologous stem cell transplantation all patients relapsed, and prior brentuximab vedotin exposure differed between cohorts. Each best response was a complete response, a partial response or progressive disease. CDR3 length: 14 amino acids. The ends were cut back, 3 bases at V and 7 bases at J, with 15 bases in the middle. From germline, CDR1 is SGHTA and CDR2 FQGNSA.

V gene TRBV7-2 combines with J gene TRBJ1-1; no reliable D call. The sequence came from a human donor with classical Hodgkin lymphoma. Sequenced material: peripheral blood mononuclear cells (PBMCs), taken before the fourth cycle of nivolumab. The CDR3 region has the DNA TGTGCCAGCAGCTTTTTGGAGGGAAGTCTTGAAGCTTTCTTT. Protein product: CASSFLEGSLEAFF.